This T cell receptor beta chain was found in a study of human T cells and chemical hapten exposure (dated by TCRdb to about 2021). Some background on the complete study: For sensitization, 2% DPC in acetone was applied to a roughly 2 cm by roughly 2 cm area of upper inner arm skin. Throughout the study period of around 24 weeks, patients also received therapeutic DPC doses to the scalp every week. Patch testing on the upper back used Finn chambers containing 0.01% DPC, with scoring done after 6 days according to International Contact Dermatitis Research Group standards. The patient cohort, mostly female, included alopecia areata with under or over 50% scalp involvement, alopecia totalis and alopecia universalis. The libraries were sequenced as a pool, and the TCR yield per sample differed mostly because of small variations in library volumes within the pool. This study followed changes in the peripheral blood TCR repertoire in vivo during primary and secondary sensitization of alopecia patients to the hapten diphenylcyclopropenone (DPC). Blood samples were taken from patients before sensitization (week 0) and at 2, 6 and about 24 weeks after DPC sensitization. For TCR sequencing, blood came from 25 to 35 alopecia patients at anywhere from one to four time points (pre-sensitization, 2, 6 and 24 weeks). Points the paper makes about the study in general: Expanded TCRs formed significantly more large CDR3 similarity clusters than pre-sensitization or healthy control sets, consistent with antigen-driven responses. Patch test score correlated positively with the number of PT1 expanded TCRs, reaching significance at thresholds 8, 16 and 32 but not at 4. After repeated subsampling, changes were observed in the strength of the expansion versus patch-test correlation and in the threshold at which the correlation became significant. All patients had alopecia, a presumed autoimmune disease, so their immune response might differ from that of healthy individuals. No change with DPC sensitization was found in the number of TCRs above 1 in 1000 frequency, and no evidence of global repertoire structure alterations was found.

Receptor amplification or capture employed RACE. Sequencing was carried out with a NextSeq 500. During library preparation, unique molecular identifiers were attached to individual cDNA molecules so that TCRs could be counted quantitatively and reproducibly. For every blood RNA sample, sequencing covered both the TCR alpha and TCR beta chains. On the study's bioinformatics: Samples had a median of approximately 93,000 TCRs, with a range from roughly 20,000 to 700,000. The Decombinator software suite was used to annotate the V, J and CDR3 of the TCR reads. For PS versus PT1 abundance plots, all samples were subsampled to the same number of TCRs (28,000). Expanded TCRs were defined as absent before sensitization and observed at least eight times at the 2-week time point. TCRdb ran its own pipeline on the public reads, namely fastp trimming at Q25 and MiXCR clone calling, and kept in-frame beta chains. Here each entry gathers all rows of one CDR3 protein and keeps the most common genes and DNA. For this entry, the V and J calls and clone size follow TCRdb and not the study's own pipeline. Here the sample has more than 250,000 distinct CDR3 sequences; about 7.7% occur a single time. The ten largest account for 1.2% of the sample.

The time point label here, explained by the study, means: pre-sensitization, week 0. The meaning of the sample's treatment or condition label: therapeutic diphenylcyclopropenone sensitization with weekly scalp DPC. At every patch-test visit, the blood draw took place before the patch test was put on. Patients were eligible if aged 18 to 70, diagnosed with alopecia and judged suitable for DPC therapy, and pregnant patients were excluded. Unfractionated whole blood was collected in Tempus Blood RNA tubes, and total RNA was extracted from that blood. This clonotype has at least ten counts. This receptor's antigen is unknown. No much larger clonotype is one base removed from it; base qualities were not supplied. From cysteine to phenylalanine, the CDR3 is 11 amino acids long. The entry retains the CDR3 DNA only, 33 bases that are in frame from base 1. A distance of 9 bases separates the germline ends of V and J, which lose 6 bases and 6 bases respectively. The CDR1 and CDR2 encoded by the germline V gene are MDHEN and SYDVKM.

The material sequenced was whole blood, taken in connection with sensitization to the hapten diphenylcyclopropenone (DPC). The sequence came from a man aged 18 to 35 with alopecia areata. Some clones in this sample may be carry-over from other donors' samples. Recombination linked TRBV28 to TRBJ2-7; the D gene cannot be named for sure. This receptor carries the CDR3 CASSPTFEQYF. The DNA sequence reads TGTGCCAGCAGCCCCACTTTCGAGCAGTACTTC.